The sequence of this T cell receptor beta chain was determined in a study of T cell repertoires in cytomegalovirus infection. Study observations and caveats: CMV-specific TCR beta clonotypes restricted by HLA-C were the ones dominating the ex vivo response.

TCRdb ran MiXCR on the reads and lists one entry per CDR3 protein. The data contain 95,000 to 120,000 distinct CDR3 sequences, under 35% of them seen just once; the ten biggest clones take up 41%. Germline CDR1 is SNHLY and CDR2 is FYNNEI. V was trimmed by 5 bases and J by 2 bases, leaving 16 bases between them. The CDR3 loop spans 15 amino acids. The sample holds one count of this clonotype. As yet, its antigen is unknown. V gene TRBV2 combines with J gene TRBJ2-7, with D tentatively TRBD2 (5 bases). This clonotype was sampled from a human donor in good health (CMV status not recorded). Some clones in this sample may be carry-over from other donors' samples. This sample comprised CD8+ T cells from cultured PBMCs, obtained from culture after CMV antigen stimulation. CDR3 sequence reads: CASSTETPRAYEQYF. CDR3 nucleotides: TGTGCCAGCAGTACCGAGACACCGAGGGCCTACGAGCAGTACTTC.